The 10 T cell receptor beta chains presented below share a single source sample, sequenced in a study of cytomegalovirus exposure and HLA in healthy donors. The PCR employed 60 Vbeta primers together with 13 Jbeta primers. Sequencing used immunoSEQ multiplex PCR; TCRdb keeps in-frame clones, though not all of them. Of approximately 190,000 clones in the sample, over 80% were seen once. The sample comprised PBMCs. The receptors here all came from a man aged 25 to 40 in good health and CMV-seronegative.

The chain joins TRBV18 to TRBJ2-1; maybe TRBD1 (6 bases). The germline V gene has CDR1 KGHSH and CDR2 LQKENI. This CDR3 is 15 amino acids long. Trimming took 6 bases from V and 7 from J, leaving 19 bases between them. The CDR3 is CASSPINQQGNEQFF. The CDR3 nucleotides are TGTGCCAGCTCGCCAATCAACCAACAGGGAAATGAGCAGTTCTTC.

This chain connects TRBV28 to TRBJ1-2; 7 nucleotides agree with TRBD1. J was trimmed by 8 bases and V by 6 bases; bases with no gene match: 6. Germline V lookup: CDR1 MDHEN, CDR2 SYDVKM. The CDR3 spans 12 residues. The CDR3 spells CASSHRGGGYTF. The CDR3 DNA reads TGTGCCAGCAGCCACAGGGGTGGCGGCTACACCTTC.

The chain recombines TRBV2 with TRBJ1-2, with D possibly being TRBD1 (5 bases). The CDR3 covers 14 residues. CDR1 SNHLY and CDR2 FYNNEI come from the germline V gene. Trimming cost V 7 bases and J 5 bases, with 17 bases left between them. DNA of the CDR3: TGTGCCAGCATCCCTGCGGCAGGGTATTATGGCTACACCTTC. It encodes CASIPAAGYYGYTF. Variable domain in full (rest from reference TRBV2 and TRBJ1-2): EPEVTQTPSHQVTQMGQEVILRCVPISNHLYFYWYRQILGQKVEFLVSFYNNEISEKSEIFDDQFSVERPDGSNFTLKIRSTKLEDSAMYFCASIPAAGYYGYTFGSGTRLTVV.

This clone occurred once. The genes are TRBV27 and TRBJ2-1; tentatively, D is TRBD2 (6 bases). The CDR3 loop spans 15 amino acids. Trimming took 1 base from V and 6 from J, leaving 13 bases between them. CDR1 is MNHEY, CDR2 SMNVEV, per germline (reference sequence). CDR3 amino acids: CASSLFGTGVNEQFF. DNA of the CDR3: TGTGCCAGCAGTTTATTTGGGACTGGAGTCAATGAGCAGTTCTTC.

The chain employs TRBV10-2 and TRBJ2-1; D tentatively fits TRBD1 or TRBD2 (10 bases each). This CDR3 is built from 22 residues. Trimming took 3 bases from V and 6 from J, leaving 36 bases between them. Per the germline V gene, CDR1 is WSHSY and CDR2 is SAAADI. The CDR3 DNA follows: TGCGCCAGCAGTGACCGGGACAGGGGACGGCTAGCGGGAGTCGGCGTGGTCAATGAGCAGTTCTTC. This gives the protein CASSDRDRGRLAGVGVVNEQFF.

This chain joins TRBV7-2 and TRBJ2-5; 8 positions agree with TRBD2. The CDR3 runs 16 residues. The V gene's germline CDR1 is SGHTA and CDR2 FQGNSA. With 5 bases clipped from V and 7 bases from J, the junction kept 15 bases outside the gene matches. The CDR3 sequence: CASSPQVRAGEGTQYF. The CDR3 DNA is TGTGCCAGCAGCCCCCAAGTACGAGCGGGGGAAGGGACCCAGTACTTC.

V is TRBV5-4 and J is TRBJ2-7; TRBD1 agrees at 9 bases. The CDR3 covers 14 residues. CDR1 and CDR2 (germline): SGHNT, YYREEE (reference sequence). V lost 4 bases to trimming and J lost 4 bases; unmatched junction nucleotides: 6. The CDR3 protein is CASSVRDRAYEQYF. The CDR3, as DNA: TGTGCCAGCAGCGTCCGGGACAGGGCTTACGAGCAGTACTTC.

This chain links TRBV6-1 with TRBJ2-3; possible D gene TRBD2, 6 bases. CDR1 is MNHNS and CDR2 is SASEGT in the germline V gene. V was shortened by 5 bases and J by 4 bases, with 10 bases between the two germline ends. The CDR3 loop spans 13 amino acids. CDR3 DNA sequence: TGTGCCAGCAGTCGCGGGACCCCAGATACGCAGTATTTT. This sequence encodes CASSRGTPDTQYF.

This sequence joins TRBV7-9 and TRBJ1-2; TRBD1 aligns across 7 bases. The CDR3 covers 16 residues. Germline CDR1 SEHNR, CDR2 FQNEAQ (reference sequence). With 5 bases clipped from V and 6 bases from J, the junction kept 15 bases outside the gene matches. The CDR3 DNA reads as TGTGCCAGCAGCACTGCCCTAGGACAGGTCGCGAATGGCTACACCTTC. Its translation is CASSTALGQVANGYTF.

In this sample, this clone turned up a few times. The V call is TRBV19, the J call TRBJ1-4, with D perhaps TRBD1 (5 bases). Germline lookup yields CDR1 LNHDA and CDR2 SQIVND (reference sequence). Trimming shortened V by 7 bases and J by 1 base, and 10 bases separated the two germline ends. The length of the CDR3 is 14 residues. The DNA for the CDR3 is TGTGCCAGTACCCCGGGGGGAACTAATGAAAAACTGTTTTTT. Translated, it gives CASTPGGTNEKLFF.